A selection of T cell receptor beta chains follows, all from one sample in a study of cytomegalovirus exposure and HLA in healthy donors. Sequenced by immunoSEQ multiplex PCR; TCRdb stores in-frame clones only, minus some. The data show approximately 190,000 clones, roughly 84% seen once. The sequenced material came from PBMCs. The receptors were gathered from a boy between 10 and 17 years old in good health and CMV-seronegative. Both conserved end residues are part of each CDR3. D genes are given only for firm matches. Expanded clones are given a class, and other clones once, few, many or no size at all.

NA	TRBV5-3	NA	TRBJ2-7	TGTGCCAGAAGCCCAAAACCTAAATTGTCCTACGAGCAGTACTTC	CARSPKPKLSYEQYF
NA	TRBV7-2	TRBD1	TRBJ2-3	TGTGCCAGCAGCTTAACAGGGGGCGCGCAGTATTTT	CASSLTGGAQYF
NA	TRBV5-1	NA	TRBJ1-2	TGCGCCAGCAGCTTACCTTCAGGGGCCAGTGGCTACACCTTC	CASSLPSGASGYTF
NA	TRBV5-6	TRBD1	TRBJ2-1	TGTGCCAGCAGCTCGACTGGGACAGGGTTTATCAATGAGCAGTTCTTC	CASSSTGTGFINEQFF
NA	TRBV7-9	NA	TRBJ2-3	TGTGCCAGCAGCCAATATTTAACAGGGCCGGCAGATACGCAGTATTTT	CASSQYLTGPADTQYF
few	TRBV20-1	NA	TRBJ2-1	TGCAGTGCTAGAGATAACGGTGAGCAGTTCTTC	CSARDNGEQFF
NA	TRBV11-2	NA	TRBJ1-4	TGTGCCACCAGTCTTGGACACGGAGATGAAAAACTGTTTTTT	CATSLGHGDEKLFF
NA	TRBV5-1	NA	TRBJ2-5	TGCGCCAGCAGCTTGGCCTCGGGGGAAGAGACCCAGTACTTC	CASSLASGEETQYF
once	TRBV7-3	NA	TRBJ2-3	TGTGCCAGCAGCTTAAGGTCAGGGTTTTCAGATACGCAGTATTTT	CASSLRSGFSDTQYF
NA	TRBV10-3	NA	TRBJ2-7	TGTGCCACCGGTATACAGTCAACTCCCCCCAACGAGCAGTACTTC	CATGIQSTPPNEQYF
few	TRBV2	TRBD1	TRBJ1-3	TGTGCCAGCAGTACTCTTCGGGACAGCAACTCTGGAAACACCATATATTTT	CASSTLRDSNSGNTIYF
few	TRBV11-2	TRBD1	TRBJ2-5	TGTGCCAGCAGCTTTGACAGGGGGCAGGGTGAGACCCAGTACTTC	CASSFDRGQGETQYF
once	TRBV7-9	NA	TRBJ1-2	TGTGCCACGACCGGGACACCCTATGGCTACACCTTC	CATTGTPYGYTF
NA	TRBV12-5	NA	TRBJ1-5	TGTGCTAGTGGTTTGGTAGGTGGGGCCGGGCAGCCCCAGCATTTT	CASGLVGGAGQPQHF
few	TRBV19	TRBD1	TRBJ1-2	TGTGCCAGTAGTATGTCAGGGGGCTCCATGACCCTTGTTGGCTACACCTTC	CASSMSGGSMTLVGYTF
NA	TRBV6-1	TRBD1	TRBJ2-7	TGTGCCAGCTGTCCCGGGACAGTAGCCTACGAGCAGTACTTC	CASCPGTVAYEQYF
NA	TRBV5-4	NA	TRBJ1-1	TGTGCCAGCAGCTCCTCGGGGGAGAACTCTCACACTGAAGCTTTCTTT	CASSSSGENSHTEAFF
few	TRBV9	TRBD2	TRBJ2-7	TGTGCCAGCAGCGTAGCACCGGGACTAGGCGCCTACGAGCAGTACTTC	CASSVAPGLGAYEQYF
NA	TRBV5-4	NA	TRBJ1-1	TGTGCCAGCAGCTTGGAACAGGCTCACACTGAAGCTTTCTTT	CASSLEQAHTEAFF
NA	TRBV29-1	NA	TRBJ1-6	TGCAGCGTTTTCCGGGACAAGCGCGGCCATTCACCCCTCCACTTT	CSVFRDKRGHSPLHF
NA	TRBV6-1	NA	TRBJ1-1	TGTGCCAGCAGGCCGACAGTGAACACTGAAGCTTTCTTT	CASRPTVNTEAFF
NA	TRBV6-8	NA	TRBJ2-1	TGTGCCAGCAGTCTCGGACTTACCTACAATGAGCAGTTCTTC	CASSLGLTYNEQFF
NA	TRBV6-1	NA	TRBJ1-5	TGTGCCAGCAGTGAAGCGCGGTACAGGGTGAATCAGCCCCAGCATTTT	CASSEARYRVNQPQHF
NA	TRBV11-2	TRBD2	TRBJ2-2	TGTGCCAGCCTACAGCGGGAGGGCCGGTCTCCCGGGGAGCTGTTTTTT	CASLQREGRSPGELFF
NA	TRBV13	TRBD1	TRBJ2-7	TGTGCCAGCAGCATTTTGGACAGGGGTGACTACGAGCAGTACTTC	CASSILDRGDYEQYF
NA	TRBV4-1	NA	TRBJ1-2	TGCGCCAGCAGCTCAACAAGACGGGAGAATGGCTACACCTTC	CASSSTRRENGYTF
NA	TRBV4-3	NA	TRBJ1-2	TGCGCCAGCAGCCAGCGGGGGGGGGACTATGGCTACACCTTC	CASSQRGGDYGYTF
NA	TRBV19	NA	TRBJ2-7	TGTGCCAGTAGTATTGGAGGCTCCTACGAGCAGTACTTC	CASSIGGSYEQYF
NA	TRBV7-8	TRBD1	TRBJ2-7	TGTGCCAGCAGCTCCGGGACAGGCAAAACCTACGAGCAGTACTTC	CASSSGTGKTYEQYF
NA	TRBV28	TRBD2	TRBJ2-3	TGTGCCAGCGTCGACCGACTAGCGGACAAGCCAGATACGCAGTATTTT	CASVDRLADKPDTQYF
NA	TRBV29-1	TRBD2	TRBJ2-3	TGCAGCGTTGGCGGGGGGGATTGGGCGCAGTATTTT	CSVGGGDWAQYF
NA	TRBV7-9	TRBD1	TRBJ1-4	TGTGCCAGCAGCCCTGGACAGGGTACTGAAAAACTGTTTTTT	CASSPGQGTEKLFF
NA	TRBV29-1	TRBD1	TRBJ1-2	TGCAGCGCCAGACCAGGGGGCAGTTATGGCTACACCTTC	CSARPGGSYGYTF
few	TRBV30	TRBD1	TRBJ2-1	TGTGCCTTGGGGGCTAGAGGGACAGCCCCATTCTTC	CALGARGTAPFF
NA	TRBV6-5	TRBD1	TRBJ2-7	TGTGCCAGCAATCTGGCAGGGGGCAGATACGAGCAGTACTTC	CASNLAGGRYEQYF
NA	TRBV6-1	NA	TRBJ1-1	TGTGCCAGCAGGGAAAGACTCTCGGACACTGAAGCTTTCTTT	CASRERLSDTEAFF
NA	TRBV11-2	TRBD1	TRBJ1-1	TGTGCCAGCAGCTTAGATAGGTACAGGGGGCCTGAGAACACTGAAGCTTTCTTT	CASSLDRYRGPENTEAFF
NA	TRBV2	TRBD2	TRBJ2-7	TGTGCCGGCTATAGCGGGAGGTCCACCTACGAGCAGTACTTC	CAGYSGRSTYEQYF
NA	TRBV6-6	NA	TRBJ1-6	TGTGCCAGCAGTTACGGGCAGACGTGTTCACCCCTCCACTTT	CASSYGQTCSPLHF
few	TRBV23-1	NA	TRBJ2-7	TGCGCCAGCAGTCCCCCTTTGTGGACAGCCCAGTACGAGCAGTACTTC	CASSPPLWTAQYEQYF
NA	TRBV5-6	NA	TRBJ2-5	TGTGCCAGCAAACGGGGAAGCACGGAGACCCAGTACTTC	CASKRGSTETQYF
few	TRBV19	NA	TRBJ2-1	TGTGCCAGTAGTCCCCTGGTTGGGGCCAATGAGCAGTTCTTC	CASSPLVGANEQFF
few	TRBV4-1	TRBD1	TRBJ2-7	TGCGCCAGCAGCCGAAGCGAGCAGGGGGACTACGAGCAGTACTTC	CASSRSEQGDYEQYF
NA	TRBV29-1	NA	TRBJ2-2	TGCAGCGTTAGCACAGGGCTGAGCACCGGGGAGCTGTTTTTT	CSVSTGLSTGELFF
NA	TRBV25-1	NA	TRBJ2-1	TGTGCCAGCAGTGACGGGGTTTCCTACAATGAGCAGTTCTTC	CASSDGVSYNEQFF
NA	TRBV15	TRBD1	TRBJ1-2	TGTGCCACCAGCGGAAGACAGGGGACTTCTCATGGCTACACCTTC	CATSGRQGTSHGYTF
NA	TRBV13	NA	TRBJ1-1	TGTGCCAGCAGCCCGCCGTGGACGGAGGGCTTTGAAGCTTTCTTT	CASSPPWTEGFEAFF
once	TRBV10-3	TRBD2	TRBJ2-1	TGTGCCATCACTGGGACTAGCGGGAGGGGTGAGCAGTTCTTC	CAITGTSGRGEQFF
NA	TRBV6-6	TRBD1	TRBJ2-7	TGTGCCAGCAGTTATGGACCGGGACAGGGCCCCTACGAGCAGTACTTC	CASSYGPGQGPYEQYF
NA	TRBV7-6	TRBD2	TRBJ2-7	TGTGCCAGCAGCTCGACTAGCGGGAGGGCCTCCTACGAGCAGTACTTC	CASSSTSGRASYEQYF
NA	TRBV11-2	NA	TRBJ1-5	TGTGCCAGCAGCCCGGGGGTAAATCAGCCCCAGCATTTT	CASSPGVNQPQHF
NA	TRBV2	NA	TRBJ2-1	TGTGCCAGCAGTGCGGCGGGACCCAATGAGCAGTTCTTC	CASSAAGPNEQFF
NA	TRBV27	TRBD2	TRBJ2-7	TGTGCCAGCAGTTCACGGACTAGCGGAAGGGGGAGAAGCTACGAGCAGTACTTC	CASSSRTSGRGRSYEQYF
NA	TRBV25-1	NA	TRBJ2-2	TGTGCCAGCAGTGATACGAACACCGGGGAGCTGTTTTTT	CASSDTNTGELFF